One and the same sample provided the 32 T cell receptor beta chains below, sequenced in a study of T cells in tuberculosis. Sequencing used immunoSEQ multiplex PCR; TCRdb keeps in-frame clones, though not all of them. The sample holds roughly 35,000 clones, approximately 90% seen once. Specified time point: new active TB diagnosis, blood taken before or within 7 days of starting treatment. Sequencing was performed on PBMCs, taken at tuberculosis diagnosis. These receptors came from an adult with tuberculosis. Some clones in this sample may be carry-over from other donors' samples.

CDR3 sequence reads: CASSSDRGDEQFF. The CDR3 bases are TGTGCCAGCAGTTCGGACAGGGGCGATGAGCAGTTCTTC. The chain combines TRBV6-1 with TRBJ2-1; 9 bases map to TRBD1. Unmatched junction bases numbered 4, after V lost 5 bases and J lost 8 bases. This CDR3 spans 13 amino acids. The germline V gene encodes CDR1 MNHNS and CDR2 SASEGT.

The V and J genes are TRBV19 and TRBJ1-5; TRBD1 is a possible D gene (6 bases). CDR1 and CDR2 (germline): LNHDA, SQIVND (reference sequence). This CDR3 contains 18 residues. Trimming left V 5 bases short and J 0 bases short, with 20 bases between. The CDR3 DNA follows: TGTGCCAGTAGTCCCTACAGGGCGTCCTATTATAGCAATCAGCCCCAGCATTTT. Translating it yields CASSPYRASYYSNQPQHF.

The rearrangement joins TRBV5-6 to TRBJ1-4, with D possibly matching TRBD1 (6 bases). The CDR3 sequence is 13 residues long. Germline CDR1 reads SGHDT; CDR2 reads YYEEEE. Trimming stripped 6 bases from V and 8 bases from J, with 14 bases between. In DNA, the CDR3 is TGTGCCAGCACCCAGACAGGCGTCGAAAAACTGTTTTTT. This gives the protein CASTQTGVEKLFF.

V and J are TRBV27 and TRBJ1-2; D is ambiguous. V dropped 5 bases and J dropped 6 bases, with 19 bases sitting between them. The CDR3 sequence is 15 residues long. Germline assignment: CDR1 MNHEY and CDR2 SMNVEV (reference sequence). In nucleotides, the CDR3 is TGTGCCAGCAGTATATACACGGGAAATCCTCATGGCTACACCTTC. It translates to CASSIYTGNPHGYTF.

The rearrangement links TRBV21-1 to TRBJ2-3; the DNA was not used to check the table's D call, TRBD1. TRBV21-1 is given as a pseudogene. CDR3 length: 14 amino acids. In DNA, the CDR3 is TGTGCCAGCTGCGGGCAGGGGGCGTCTCTTCCCCAATATTTT. Protein product: CASCGQGASLPQYF.

This rearrangement joins TRBV29-1 to TRBJ1-1; 8 positions agree with TRBD1. Trimming took 4 bases from V and 4 from J; bases not matched to a gene: 8. CDR3 length: 14 amino acids. Germline V gene lookup returns CDR1 SQVTM and CDR2 ANQGSEA. CDR3 loop: CSVVARGQGTEAFF. The CDR3 DNA sequence: TGCAGCGTTGTGGCCAGGGGGCAGGGCACTGAAGCTTTCTTT.

The table lists this clone with a count of one. The V gene is TRBV7-6, the J gene TRBJ2-3; TRBD1 aligns across 10 bases. Unmatched junction bases numbered 12, after V lost 5 bases and J lost 1 base. CDR1 is SGHVS, CDR2 FNYEAQ, per germline. CDR3 length equals 18 residues. CDR3 loop: CASSPGATGGIRTDTQYF. The CDR3 coding sequence is TGTGCCAGCAGCCCGGGGGCGACAGGGGGCATTCGCACAGATACGCAGTATTTT.

The chain employs TRBV6-6 and TRBJ2-7; 9 bases match TRBD1. The CDR3 runs 14 residues. Germline V lookup: CDR1 MNHNY, CDR2 SVGAGI (reference sequence). V was pared by 7 bases and J by 4 bases, with 8 bases of the junction left unmatched. CDR3 region: CASTGTGTLYEQYF. The CDR3 region has the DNA TGTGCCAGCACCGGGACAGGGACCTTGTACGAGCAGTACTTC.

The chain carries TRBV9 and TRBJ2-1, with TRBD2 identical over 10 bases. Germline V CDR1 and CDR2: SGDLS, YYNGEE. The CDR3 extends over 14 amino acids. V dropped 2 bases and J dropped 5; count of bases not matched to a gene: 1. CDR3 coding DNA: TGTGCCAGCAGCGTTAGCGGGGGGCACAATGAGCAGTTCTTC. Amino acid sequence: CASSVSGGHNEQFF.

V usage is TRBV18 and J usage is TRBJ2-7; 7 bases map to TRBD1. The CDR3 is 15 residues long. With V trimmed by 6 bases and J by 2 bases, 10 bases remained unmatched. Germline V CDR1 and CDR2: KGHSH, LQKENI. The CDR3 region is CASSRDRAATYEQYF. CDR3 nucleotide sequence: TGTGCCAGCTCGCGCGACAGGGCGGCTACCTACGAGCAGTACTTC.

The chain couples TRBV29-1 to TRBJ1-2; 8 positions match TRBD1. Germline CDR1 reads SQVTM; CDR2 reads ANQGSEA. CDR3 size: 13 residues. Trimming removed 3 bases from V and 8 bases from J; junction bases left unmatched: 8. In nucleotides, the CDR3 is TGCAGCGTTGATCCAGGGGGCGCGGGGGGCTACACCTTC. As protein: CSVDPGGAGGYTF.

The rearrangement uses TRBV29-1 and TRBJ2-7; 12 bases match TRBD1. The CDR3 totals 14 residues. Germline V gives CDR1 SQVTM, CDR2 ANQGSEA. The ends lost 6 bases at V and 4 bases at J; junction bases unmatched: 7. The CDR3 loop is CSVASGQGAYEQYF. CDR3 coding DNA: TGCAGCGTGGCGTCGGGACAGGGGGCTTACGAGCAGTACTTC.

The gene calls are TRBV7-2 and TRBJ2-7; tentatively, D is TRBD2 (7 bases). Trimming took 2 bases from V and 0 from J, leaving 14 bases between them. Germline values: CDR1 SGHTA, CDR2 FQGNSA. The CDR3 runs to 16 residues. The CDR3, as DNA: TGTGCCAGCAGCTTAAGGTCGGGGGGCGCCTCCTACGAGCAGTACTTC. It encodes CASSLRSGGASYEQYF.

This clone was recorded once. V and J are TRBV5-1 and TRBJ2-3; D not resolved. Trimming cost V 2 bases and J 5 bases, with 3 bases left between them. Per germline, CDR1 SGHRS and CDR2 YFSETQ. The CDR3 length is 11 residues. CDR3 protein: CASSFLDTQYF. The DNA for the CDR3 is TGCGCCAGCAGCTTTCTAGATACGCAGTATTTT.

The chain has TRBV5-4 and TRBJ2-7; 8 nucleotides agree with TRBD2. The trim removed 2 bases at V and 4 bases at J, leaving 8 bases unmatched. From germline, CDR1 is SGHNT and CDR2 YYREEE (reference sequence). This CDR3 comprises 15 residues. DNA of the CDR3: TGTGCCAGCAGCTTTTTACAGCGGGGGAAGTACGAGCAGTACTTC. This gives the protein CASSFLQRGKYEQYF.

The rearrangement joins TRBV5-6 to TRBJ2-2; TRBD1 is a possible D gene (6 bases). The CDR3 is 14 residues long. Germline-derived CDR1 and CDR2 are SGHDT and YYEEEE. V was pared by 0 bases and J by 4 bases, with 7 bases between. The CDR3 is CASSLGDITGELFF. The CDR3 coding sequence is TGTGCCAGCAGCTTGGGGGACATCACCGGGGAGCTGTTTTTT.

This clone was seen a handful of times. V gene TRBV25-1 combines with J gene TRBJ1-3; weak D call: TRBD1 (5 bases). V was shortened by 3 bases and J by 2 bases, with 14 bases between the two germline ends. Germline assignment: CDR1 MGHDK and CDR2 SYGVNS. The CDR3 length is 16 residues. The CDR3, as DNA: TGTGCCAGCAGTGACCCCTTTGGGGCAGCTGGAAACACCATATATTTT. Protein: CASSDPFGAAGNTIYF.

The V call is TRBV7-3, the J call TRBJ2-2; D is possibly TRBD1 (5 bases). Trimming cost V 5 bases and J 9 bases, with 19 bases left between them. Looked up from germline, CDR1 is SGHTA and CDR2 is FQGTGA. The CDR3 consists of 15 residues. CDR3 sequence reads: CASSGGASPSRELFF. In DNA, the CDR3 is TGTGCCAGCAGCGGTGGGGCCTCCCCGTCCCGGGAGCTGTTTTTT. The variable domain in full, completed from reference TRBV7-3 and TRBJ2-2, reads GAGVSQTPSNKVTEKGKYVELRCDPISGHTALYWYRQSLGQGPEFLIYFQGTGAADDSGLPNDRFFAVRPEGSVSTLKIQRTERGDSAVYLCASSGGASPSRELFFGEGSRLTVL.

The chain combines TRBV29-1 with TRBJ2-3; D is perhaps TRBD1 (5 bases). The germline V gene has CDR1 SQVTM and CDR2 ANQGSEA. The CDR3 loop spans 12 amino acids. Trimming took off 3 bases at V and 2 bases at J, with 6 bases between the two ends. CDR3: CSVDRATDTQYF. The CDR3 region has the DNA TGCAGCGTTGACAGGGCCACAGATACGCAGTATTTT.

The chain joins TRBV18 to TRBJ2-1; a possible D gene is TRBD2 (5 bases). The ends were cut back, 3 bases at V and 8 bases at J, with 8 bases in the middle. The CDR3 runs 12 residues. Germline V lookup: CDR1 KGHSH, CDR2 LQKENI. CDR3 protein: CASSPTRDEQFF. The CDR3 nucleotides are TGTGCCAGCTCACCGACGAGGGATGAGCAGTTCTTC.

This rearrangement joins TRBV5-1 to TRBJ2-3; 7 nucleotides line up with TRBD1. V lost 4 bases and J lost 2; bases outside the gene matches: 7. Germline V lookup: CDR1 SGHRS, CDR2 YFSETQ. The CDR3 covers 15 residues. The CDR3 DNA reads TGCGCCAGCAGCGTAGGGGACAGCTCCACAGATACGCAGTATTTT. This codes for CASSVGDSSTDTQYF.

This clone was recorded a few times. The V and J genes are TRBV10-2 and TRBJ2-2, with 7 bases that match TRBD2. CDR1 WSHSY and CDR2 SAAADI come from the germline V gene. The CDR3 loop spans 14 amino acids. Germline trimming cut 10 bases from V and 1 base from J; bases unmatched to any gene: 6. The CDR3 sequence: CATAGVGNTGELFF. Here the CDR3 DNA reads TGCGCCACCGCGGGGGTCGGGAACACCGGGGAGCTGTTTTTT.

The V gene is TRBV6-5, the J gene TRBJ1-4, with TRBD1 matching 9 bases. The germline V gene has CDR1 MNHEY and CDR2 SVGAGI. This CDR3 is 15 amino acids long. Losses at the gene ends were 4 bases for V and 0 bases for J; bases not matched to a gene: 0. In DNA form, the CDR3 reads TGTGCCAGCAGTTGGACAGGGGCAACTAATGAAAAACTGTTTTTT. Protein sequence: CASSWTGATNEKLFF.

In nucleotides, the CDR3 is TGTGCCAGCAGTACCCCGGGACAGACATCGGATGGCTACACCTTC. This codes for CASSTPGQTSDGYTF. The chain uses TRBV27 and TRBJ1-2; 7 nucleotides line up with TRBD1. The CDR3 length is 15 residues. CDR1 is MNHEY, CDR2 SMNVEV, per germline (reference sequence). V lost 5 bases to trimming and J lost 6 bases; unmatched junction nucleotides: 12.

By frequency in the sample, this clone is medium-sized. The gene calls are TRBV7-9 and TRBJ1-1; no clear D. The CDR3 extends over 14 amino acids. The germline CDR1 and CDR2 sequences are SEHNR and FQNEAQ (reference sequence). V was shortened by 7 bases and J by 4 bases, with 16 bases between the two germline ends. DNA for the CDR3: TGTGCCAGCACCCTCCTCGTGAGGGCCACTGAAGCTTTCTTT. Residues: CASTLLVRATEAFF.

The rearrangement links TRBV6-6 to TRBJ1-2; D gene uncertain. CDR1 MNHNY and CDR2 SVGAGI come from the germline V gene (reference sequence). The CDR3 is 15 residues long. V lost 7 bases and J 1 base, leaving 16 bases between the germline ends. Here the CDR3 reads CASTNPRYSNYGYTF. For the CDR3, the DNA is TGTGCCAGCACGAACCCCCGGTACAGTAACTATGGCTACACCTTC.

The V gene is TRBV6-6, the J gene TRBJ2-1, with TRBD2 matching over 9 bases. Trimming removed 8 bases from V and 5 bases from J; junction bases left unmatched: 10. The CDR3 extends over 15 amino acids. Germline values: CDR1 MNHNY, CDR2 SVGAGI (reference sequence). CDR3 sequence: CASRTGGGAHNEQFF. CDR3 DNA: TGTGCCAGCCGAACAGGCGGGGGGGCCCACAATGAGCAGTTCTTC.

The rearrangement joins TRBV2 to TRBJ1-2; no firm D call. The V gene lost 2 bases and the J gene lost 0 bases, with 13 bases spanning the gap. Germline V lookup: CDR1 SNHLY, CDR2 FYNNEI. The CDR3 spans 16 residues. CDR3 bases: TGTGCCAGCAGTGAAAGTCGCAGGTCGACTAACTATGGCTACACCTTC. Protein product: CASSESRRSTNYGYTF. The full variable domain, its missing parts supplied by reference TRBV2 and TRBJ1-2, is EPEVTQTPSHQVTQMGQEVILRCVPISNHLYFYWYRQILGQKVEFLVSFYNNEISEKSEIFDDQFSVERPDGSNFTLKIRSTKLEDSAMYFCASSESRRSTNYGYTFGSGTRLTVV.

The chain combines TRBV6-5 with TRBJ2-3, with D tentatively TRBD1 (6 bases). Germline CDR1 and CDR2: MNHEY and SVGAGI. This CDR3 has 14 residues. Trimming left V 6 bases short and J 2 bases short, with 12 bases between. CDR3 bases: TGTGCCAGCAGGCTTACAGGGTCCACAGATACGCAGTATTTT. Its translation is CASRLTGSTDTQYF.

V gene TRBV27 combines with J gene TRBJ2-1, with D maybe TRBD1 (5 bases). The CDR3 covers 16 residues. V lost 6 bases and J lost 3, with 18 bases in between. Germline CDR1 and CDR2: MNHEY and SMNVEV (reference sequence). The CDR3 loop reads CASSSDRARDYNEQFF. CDR3 DNA sequence: TGTGCCAGCAGCTCGGACCGAGCCAGGGACTACAATGAGCAGTTCTTC.

This sequence joins TRBV7-9 and TRBJ2-7, with D uncertain. Germline CDR1 and CDR2: SEHNR and FQNEAQ (reference sequence). The CDR3 extends over 13 amino acids. V was cut by 1 base and J by 4 bases, with 8 bases left in between. CDR3 coding DNA: TGTGCCAGCAGCTTAGATCCGGAGTACGAGCAGTACTTC. Its protein product is CASSLDPEYEQYF.

CDR3 sequence reads: CASSLGGIGAFF. The CDR3 DNA reads TGTGCCAGCAGCTTAGGGGGCATTGGGGCTTTCTTT. The V gene is TRBV13, the J gene TRBJ1-1; D remains unclear. The CDR3 spans 12 residues. V lost 0 bases, J lost 11 bases, and 10 bases lay in between. Germline V CDR1 and CDR2: PRHDT, FYEKMQ (reference sequence).